Listed below are T cell receptor beta chains from one sample, sequenced in a study of shared T cell receptors in the human thymus. The repertoire was sequenced with immunoSEQ multiplex PCR; TCRdb's copy has only in-frame clones and lacks some. Here the sample spans 720,000 or so clones, 80% to 90% being singletons. This same sample was also part of a study on human thymus T cells.

The sequenced sample consisted of thymocytes. These receptors came from a girl less than two years old with a congenital heart defect. Both conserved end residues are part of each CDR3. A D gene is named only where the DNA matches it firmly. Where a row states a size, it is once, few, many or the class of an expanded clone; other rows omit it.

J gene: TRBJ1-3; clone size: NA; V gene: TRBV10-3; D gene: TRBD1; CDR3 DNA: TGTGCCATCAGGGACAGGGGCTTGAGAAACACCATATATTTT; CDR3 protein: CAIRDRGLRNTIYF
J gene: TRBJ1-1; clone size: NA; V gene: TRBV5-4; D gene: NA; CDR3 DNA: TGTGCCAGCAGCTTGGATCTGGGGAGGGACACTGAAGCTTTCTTT; CDR3 protein: CASSLDLGRDTEAFF
J gene: TRBJ1-4; clone size: NA; V gene: TRBV19; D gene: NA; CDR3 DNA: TGTGCCAGTAGAGGGGGGGCCGAAAAACTGTTTTTT; CDR3 protein: CASRGGAEKLFF
J gene: TRBJ2-1; clone size: NA; V gene: TRBV7-6; D gene: TRBD2; CDR3 DNA: TGTGCCAGCAGCTGCCGTGATGGTAGCGGGGGGGCGACGACCTACAATGAGCAGTTCTTC; CDR3 protein: CASSCRDGSGGATTYNEQFF
J gene: TRBJ2-2; clone size: few; V gene: TRBV2; D gene: TRBD2; CDR3 DNA: TGTGCCAGCAGTGATGAGGGGCGGGGGACGAACACCGGGGAGCTGTTTTTT; CDR3 protein: CASSDEGRGTNTGELFF
J gene: TRBJ1-1; clone size: NA; V gene: TRBV5-1; D gene: NA; CDR3 DNA: TGCGCCAGCAGCAGCACCGTCTCAGGGGATACTGAAGCTTTCTTT; CDR3 protein: CASSSTVSGDTEAFF
J gene: TRBJ2-5; clone size: NA; V gene: TRBV28; D gene: TRBD2; CDR3 DNA: TGTGCCAGCAGTGTACCGGGACTAGCGGGGGGGCATGGACGGGAGACCCAGTACTTC; CDR3 protein: CASSVPGLAGGHGRETQYF
J gene: TRBJ1-1; clone size: once; V gene: TRBV6-1; D gene: NA; CDR3 DNA: TGTGCCAGCAGCCCCCTCGGGGAGAACACTGAAGCTTTCTTT; CDR3 protein: CASSPLGENTEAFF
J gene: TRBJ1-1; clone size: NA; V gene: TRBV5-6; D gene: TRBD1; CDR3 DNA: TGTGCCAGCAGCTTGGAACAGGGGACTCAGTGGACTGAAGCTTTCTTT; CDR3 protein: CASSLEQGTQWTEAFF
J gene: TRBJ2-3; clone size: NA; V gene: TRBV15; D gene: TRBD1; CDR3 DNA: TGTGCCACCAGCAGAGATACAATGGGACAGCACACAGATACGCAGTATTTT; CDR3 protein: CATSRDTMGQHTDTQYF
J gene: TRBJ2-7; clone size: NA; V gene: TRBV7-2; D gene: NA; CDR3 DNA: TGTGCCAGCAGCTTACGCGGGACTCACTCCTACGAGCAGTACTTC; CDR3 protein: CASSLRGTHSYEQYF
J gene: TRBJ1-2; clone size: NA; V gene: TRBV5-4; D gene: TRBD1; CDR3 DNA: TGTGCCAGCAGCCAAACAGGGGTTCGGGGCTACACCTTC; CDR3 protein: CASSQTGVRGYTF
J gene: TRBJ2-3; clone size: NA; V gene: TRBV5-1; D gene: NA; CDR3 DNA: TGCGCCAGCAGCTCCATATACAGGGACGATACGCAGTATTTT; CDR3 protein: CASSSIYRDDTQYF
J gene: TRBJ2-7; clone size: NA; V gene: TRBV7-9; D gene: NA; CDR3 DNA: TGTGCCAGCAGCTCCAATTTAGACAACTCCTACGAGCAGTACTTC; CDR3 protein: CASSSNLDNSYEQYF
J gene: TRBJ1-4; clone size: NA; V gene: TRBV9; D gene: TRBD1; CDR3 DNA: TGTGCCAGCAGCTCCGGACCAGGGGGAATTAATGAAAAACTGTTTTTT; CDR3 protein: CASSSGPGGINEKLFF
J gene: TRBJ1-3; clone size: NA; V gene: TRBV5-6; D gene: TRBD1; CDR3 DNA: TGTGCCAGCACCCAAAGGGGGGCAGGGGGTATAGAGGGAAACACCATATATTTT; CDR3 protein: CASTQRGAGGIEGNTIYF
J gene: TRBJ2-7; clone size: NA; V gene: TRBV10-2; D gene: NA; CDR3 DNA: TGCGCCAGCAGTAGTCTTGGCGGTGTCTCCTACGAGCAGTACTTC; CDR3 protein: CASSSLGGVSYEQYF
J gene: TRBJ2-4; clone size: once; V gene: TRBV6-1; D gene: NA; CDR3 DNA: TGTGCCAGCAGTGAACCCCACCCCAACCATCACGAAACTCTAGCCAAAAACATTCAGTACTTC; CDR3 protein: CASSEPHPNHHETLAKNIQYF
J gene: TRBJ1-2; clone size: few; V gene: TRBV7-9; D gene: NA; CDR3 DNA: TGTGCCAGCAGCTTAAGGAATTTGGGCGCGGGCTATGGCTACACCTTC; CDR3 protein: CASSLRNLGAGYGYTF
J gene: TRBJ1-6; clone size: NA; V gene: TRBV7-8; D gene: TRBD1; CDR3 DNA: TGTGCCAGCAGCTCTAGGGGGACAGGGAATTCACCCCTCCACTTT; CDR3 protein: CASSSRGTGNSPLHF
J gene: TRBJ1-1; clone size: NA; V gene: TRBV6-5; D gene: TRBD1; CDR3 DNA: TGTGCCAGCAGTTACATCGACAGGGTTATGGACACTGAAGCTTTCTTT; CDR3 protein: CASSYIDRVMDTEAFF
J gene: TRBJ2-7; clone size: NA; V gene: TRBV5-5; D gene: NA; CDR3 DNA: TGTGCCAGCAGCTTGATGGAGGGCCTCTACGAGCAGTACTTC; CDR3 protein: CASSLMEGLYEQYF
J gene: TRBJ2-3; clone size: once; V gene: TRBV29-1; D gene: TRBD1; CDR3 DNA: TGCAGCGCCGGGACAGGAAACACAGATACGCAGTATTTT; CDR3 protein: CSAGTGNTDTQYF
J gene: TRBJ1-6; clone size: NA; V gene: TRBV5-4; D gene: NA; CDR3 DNA: TGTGCCAGCACCCCTGGGGCTAATTCACCCCTCCACTTT; CDR3 protein: CASTPGANSPLHF
J gene: TRBJ2-3; clone size: NA; V gene: TRBV11-2; D gene: TRBD1; CDR3 DNA: TGTGCCAGCAGCTTAGGATCGGGACAGGAGGATACGCAGTATTTT; CDR3 protein: CASSLGSGQEDTQYF
J gene: TRBJ2-3; clone size: NA; V gene: TRBV6-6; D gene: NA; CDR3 DNA: TGTGCCAGCAGTTTACAAGAACAGCTGTCTCTGTATTTT; CDR3 protein: CASSLQEQLSLYF
J gene: TRBJ2-3; clone size: NA; V gene: TRBV5-1; D gene: TRBD2; CDR3 DNA: TGCGCCAGCAGCCCTGCCGGGGGGGGGAATGTGGGGCAGTATTTT; CDR3 protein: CASSPAGGGNVGQYF
J gene: TRBJ1-1; clone size: NA; V gene: TRBV13; D gene: TRBD1; CDR3 DNA: TGTGCCAGCTCGGGACAGGATTTTACTGAAGCTTTCTTT; CDR3 protein: CASSGQDFTEAFF
J gene: TRBJ2-7; clone size: once; V gene: TRBV7-3; D gene: NA; CDR3 DNA: TGTGCCAGCAGCCGTGAGGCGGATTACGAGCAGTACTTC; CDR3 protein: CASSREADYEQYF
J gene: TRBJ2-7; clone size: NA; V gene: TRBV21-1; D gene: NA; CDR3 DNA: TGTGCCAGCAGCAAGTACAAAGGGACAGGCATCTCCTACGAGCAGTACTTC; CDR3 protein: CASSKYKGTGISYEQYF
J gene: TRBJ1-2; clone size: NA; V gene: TRBV5-1; D gene: TRBD1; CDR3 DNA: TGCGCCAGCAGCAAGGGGACAGCTCCCTATGGCTACACCTTC; CDR3 protein: CASSKGTAPYGYTF
J gene: TRBJ1-1; clone size: NA; V gene: TRBV10-3; D gene: NA; CDR3 DNA: TGTGCCACCTCGCAACAGGGACCCAGCGCTCGGATGAAAGCTTTCTTT; CDR3 protein: CATSQQGPSARMKAFF
J gene: TRBJ2-1; clone size: NA; V gene: TRBV4-1; D gene: TRBD2; CDR3 DNA: TGCGCCAGCACCCTCTCCCTCCAATTAAGCGGGGGTATGAATGAGCAGTTCTTC; CDR3 protein: CASTLSLQLSGGMNEQFF
J gene: TRBJ2-7; clone size: NA; V gene: TRBV13; D gene: TRBD2; CDR3 DNA: TGTGCCAGCAGATCAATTAGCGGGGGCCGACCCTACGAGCAGTACTTC; CDR3 protein: CASRSISGGRPYEQYF
J gene: TRBJ2-5; clone size: NA; V gene: TRBV5-1; D gene: NA; CDR3 DNA: TGCGCCAGCAGCTTGCTCGACGGGGAGACCCAGTACTTC; CDR3 protein: CASSLLDGETQYF
J gene: TRBJ1-1; clone size: NA; V gene: TRBV9; D gene: NA; CDR3 DNA: TGTGCCAGCAGCGTAGGGAAAGAGCAGGACACTGAAGCTTTCTTT; CDR3 protein: CASSVGKEQDTEAFF
J gene: TRBJ1-2; clone size: NA; V gene: TRBV28; D gene: NA; CDR3 DNA: NA; CDR3 protein: CASSFLCQGYYGYTF
J gene: TRBJ1-6; clone size: NA; V gene: TRBV7-8; D gene: NA; CDR3 DNA: TGTGCCAGCAGCTTAGCGAACCGGGGTAGCACCCTCCACTTT; CDR3 protein: CASSLANRGSTLHF
J gene: TRBJ1-2; clone size: NA; V gene: TRBV6-1; D gene: NA; CDR3 DNA: TGTGCCAGCAGTGAAATGGCCGGGTCCTATGGCTACACCTTC; CDR3 protein: CASSEMAGSYGYTF
J gene: TRBJ1-5; clone size: NA; V gene: TRBV4-3; D gene: NA; CDR3 DNA: TGCGCCAGCAGCTACCGACAGGCCCCCGGGGTGGTCAATCAGCCCCAGCATTTT; CDR3 protein: CASSYRQAPGVVNQPQHF
J gene: TRBJ1-1; clone size: NA; V gene: TRBV29-1; D gene: NA; CDR3 DNA: TGCAGCGTTGGGGGGGACACTGAAGCTTTCTTT; CDR3 protein: CSVGGDTEAFF
J gene: TRBJ2-1; clone size: NA; V gene: TRBV5-4; D gene: TRBD1; CDR3 DNA: TGTGCCAGCAGCTTGGCAGGGGGCGTCCAAAATGAGCAGTTCTTC; CDR3 protein: CASSLAGGVQNEQFF
J gene: TRBJ2-6; clone size: NA; V gene: TRBV14; D gene: NA; CDR3 DNA: TGTGCCAGCAGCCAAGAGAGGATCTCTGGGGCCAACGTCCTGACTTTC; CDR3 protein: CASSQERISGANVLTF
J gene: TRBJ1-2; clone size: NA; V gene: TRBV7-9; D gene: NA; CDR3 DNA: TGTGCCAGCAGCTCCCCGGGGGGGAGGGCTAACTATGGCTACACCTTC; CDR3 protein: CASSSPGGRANYGYTF
J gene: TRBJ1-5; clone size: NA; V gene: TRBV2; D gene: NA; CDR3 DNA: TGTGCCAGCAGTGAGGTGTTTGGGCTAGGGGAGGTCAATCAGCCCCAGCATTTT; CDR3 protein: CASSEVFGLGEVNQPQHF
J gene: TRBJ1-1; clone size: NA; V gene: TRBV6-5; D gene: NA; CDR3 DNA: TGTGCCAGCAGCCGGGACATCCACACTGAAGCTTTCTTT; CDR3 protein: CASSRDIHTEAFF
J gene: TRBJ1-1; clone size: NA; V gene: TRBV7-3; D gene: NA; CDR3 DNA: TGTGCCAGCAGCCCCAGTCGGGAGGTGGCTGAAGCTTTCTTT; CDR3 protein: CASSPSREVAEAFF
J gene: TRBJ2-7; clone size: NA; V gene: TRBV18; D gene: TRBD2; CDR3 DNA: TGTGCCAGCTCACCACTAGGGGAACTAGCGGGGGAGAGGAGCTCCTACGAGCAGTACTTC; CDR3 protein: CASSPLGELAGERSSYEQYF
J gene: TRBJ2-1; clone size: few; V gene: TRBV14; D gene: TRBD1; CDR3 DNA: TGTGCCAGCAGCCCTCCGGGACAGGGAAACAATGAGCAGTTCTTC; CDR3 protein: CASSPPGQGNNEQFF
J gene: TRBJ1-1; clone size: few; V gene: TRBV9; D gene: NA; CDR3 DNA: TGTGCCAGCAGCCCGGAGGATGCTTCGAAGGGAGCTTTCTTT; CDR3 protein: CASSPEDASKGAFF
J gene: TRBJ1-2; clone size: NA; V gene: TRBV11-2; D gene: NA; CDR3 DNA: TGTGCCAGCAGCTTACCTACATATCGGGGGGACCTCTATGGCTACACCTTC; CDR3 protein: CASSLPTYRGDLYGYTF
J gene: TRBJ2-2; clone size: NA; V gene: TRBV5-4; D gene: TRBD1; CDR3 DNA: TGTGCCAGCAGCTTGGTTGGTTCCGAGACAGGGTATCCCGGGGAGCTGTTTTTT; CDR3 protein: CASSLVGSETGYPGELFF
J gene: TRBJ2-6; clone size: once; V gene: TRBV5-4; D gene: NA; CDR3 DNA: TGTGCCAGCAGCTCTAAACCAAACTACTCTGGGGCCAACGTCCTGACTTTC; CDR3 protein: CASSSKPNYSGANVLTF
J gene: TRBJ1-1; clone size: NA; V gene: TRBV7-6; D gene: TRBD1; CDR3 DNA: TGTGCCAGCAGCTTAGCCCTACGACAGGGACGCGTCGGGAACACTGAAGCTTTCTTT; CDR3 protein: CASSLALRQGRVGNTEAFF
J gene: TRBJ1-2; clone size: NA; V gene: TRBV19; D gene: TRBD1; CDR3 DNA: TGTGCCAGCAAGGACTTTCACAGGGGGTTCGGGTCGCACTATGGCTACACCTTC; CDR3 protein: CASKDFHRGFGSHYGYTF